Shown below are 15 T cell receptor beta chains from a single sample sequenced in a study of shared clonotypes between healthy human individuals. Assay used: immunoSEQ multiplex PCR; TCRdb lists only in-frame clones, some missing. The table records hundreds of thousands of clones, roughly 95% of them present only once. Naive CD8 populations comprised CD45RO-negative cells positively selected for CCR7, excluding terminally differentiated effector memory CD45RA+ cells. The sample taken for sequencing was naive CD8+ T cells sorted from blood. These receptors were taken from a woman in her thirties in good health.

V usage is TRBV6-5 and J usage is TRBJ2-7; no clear D. V was shortened by 6 bases and J by 3 bases, with 12 bases between the two germline ends. Per the germline V gene, CDR1 is MNHEY and CDR2 is SVGAGI. This CDR3 has 13 residues. The CDR3 DNA reads as TGTGCCAGCAGCCCCGGGTCCAACTACGAGCAGTACTTC. Translating gives CASSPGSNYEQYF.

This chain joins TRBV2 and TRBJ2-1, with TRBD2 matching over 7 bases. The CDR3 covers 17 residues. Per germline, CDR1 SNHLY and CDR2 FYNNEI. V was pared by 5 bases and J by 7 bases, with 17 bases of the junction left unmatched. CDR3 in DNA: TGTGCCAGCAGTCCCATCGGCGGGGGTGAAAGGTGGAATGAGCAGTTCTTC. This sequence encodes CASSPIGGGERWNEQFF.

The chain couples TRBV28 to TRBJ2-1; no reliable D call. This CDR3 has 17 amino acids. V was trimmed by 6 bases and J by 3 bases, leaving 21 bases between them. The V gene's germline CDR1 is MDHEN and CDR2 SYDVKM. The chain's CDR3 is CASRFWGVGLHYNEQFF. The CDR3 DNA follows: TGTGCCAGCAGGTTTTGGGGTGTAGGATTACACTACAATGAGCAGTTCTTC.

In DNA, the CDR3 is TGTGCCAGCAGTAAAACGGGGAATAGCTCCTACGAGCAGTACTTC. Translation: CASSKTGNSSYEQYF. The chain recombines TRBV25-1 with TRBJ2-7, with D perhaps matching TRBD2 (5 bases). V was shortened by 5 bases and J by 0 bases, with 14 bases between the two germline ends. CDR1 and CDR2 (germline): MGHDK, SYGVNS. This CDR3 contains 15 residues.

Comment on this clone: Other nucleotide sequences from this sample produce the same CDR3. V usage is TRBV27 and J usage is TRBJ2-3; 7 nucleotides match TRBD1. Germline trimming cut 1 base from V and 3 bases from J; bases unmatched to any gene: 1. This CDR3 region has 14 residues. Germline CDR1 is MNHEY and CDR2 is SMNVEV (reference sequence). CDR3 sequence: CASSLYRGTDTQYF. DNA for the CDR3: TGTGCCAGCAGTTTATACAGGGGTACAGATACGCAGTATTTT.

V usage is TRBV9 and J usage is TRBJ2-1, with 11 nucleotides matching TRBD2. This CDR3 region has 16 residues. V shed 4 bases and J 5 bases; nucleotides not matched to a gene: 8. The germline gives CDR1 SGDLS, CDR2 YYNGEE. CDR3 DNA sequence: TGTGCCAGCAGCTACCCACTAGCGGGGGATCACAATGAGCAGTTCTTC. It is translated as CASSYPLAGDHNEQFF.

For this clone: This specimen includes other DNA sequences encoding the same CDR3. This chain joins TRBV6-5 and TRBJ2-1, with TRBD2 identical over 8 bases. The CDR3 totals 16 residues. Germline loops: CDR1 MNHEY, CDR2 SVGAGI. Germline trimming cut 2 bases from V and 0 bases from J; bases unmatched to any gene: 3. CDR3 sequence (DNA): TGTGCCAGCAGTTACAGCGGGGGAAGCTCCTACAATGAGCAGTTCTTC. Translating gives CASSYSGGSSYNEQFF.

The genes are TRBV7-9 and TRBJ1-1; D is unclear. V was trimmed by 4 bases and J by 6 bases, leaving 6 bases between them. Germline V gene lookup returns CDR1 SEHNR and CDR2 FQNEAQ (reference sequence). The CDR3 has 11 residues. DNA for the CDR3: TGTGCCAGCAGCTATGACTCTGAAGCTTTCTTT. It yields the protein CASSYDSEAFF.

CDR3 region: CASHTGGPNNEQFF. CDR3 DNA sequence: TGTGCCAGCCATACAGGGGGCCCCAACAATGAGCAGTTCTTC. V usage is TRBV27 and J usage is TRBJ2-1; TRBD1 agrees at 9 bases. The CDR3 length is 14 residues. Germline V lookup: CDR1 MNHEY, CDR2 SMNVEV (reference sequence). V was clipped by 8 bases and J by 5 bases; unmatched bases: 7.

In its sample, this clone was seen once. V is TRBV2 and J is TRBJ2-7; 13 bases map to TRBD2. V was clipped by 4 bases and J by 5 bases; unmatched bases: 2. CDR1 is SNHLY, CDR2 FYNNEI, per germline. This CDR3 has 14 amino acids. This CDR3 is CASSGLAGGDEQYF. CDR3 nucleotides: TGTGCCAGCAGTGGACTAGCGGGAGGCGACGAGCAGTACTTC.

The rearrangement joins TRBV19 to TRBJ1-4, with 9 bases fitting TRBD1. The J segment lost 6 bases and the V segment lost 6 bases, leaving 8 bases of the junction unmatched. This CDR3 region has 15 residues. Germline values: CDR1 LNHDA, CDR2 SQIVND (reference sequence). This CDR3 is CASREFGTGYEKLFF. DNA of the CDR3: TGTGCCAGTAGAGAATTCGGGACAGGGTATGAAAAACTGTTTTTT.

The CDR3 loop is CATGLAGAYEQFF. The CDR3, as DNA: TGTGCCACCGGCCTAGCGGGAGCCTATGAGCAGTTCTTC. The chain combines TRBV6-5 with TRBJ2-1; 10 nucleotides match TRBD2. The germline V gene has CDR1 MNHEY and CDR2 SVGAGI. The trim removed 10 bases at V and 8 bases at J, leaving 8 bases unmatched. This CDR3 is built from 13 residues.

The rearrangement joins TRBV27 to TRBJ2-7; 7 nucleotides line up with TRBD1. The CDR3 is made up of 13 amino acids. The V segment lost 3 bases and the J segment 7 bases; nucleotides outside the gene matches: 6. Germline V gives CDR1 MNHEY, CDR2 SMNVEV (reference sequence). The CDR3 DNA follows: TGTGCCAGCAGTTTTACAGGGGTCGGGGAGCAGTACTTC. Protein sequence: CASSFTGVGEQYF.

The chain joins TRBV6-4 to TRBJ2-5, with D perhaps TRBD1 (5 bases). The end of the DNA is better explained by TRBJ2-7, so the J call may be wrong. Germline CDR1 and CDR2: MRHNA and SNTAGT. The CDR3 is 13 residues long. The CDR3 DNA sequence: TGTGCCAGCAGTGAACAGGCTACCTACGAGCAGTACTTC. Its protein is CASSEQATYEQYF.

The chain joins TRBV5-4 to TRBJ2-2, with D perhaps TRBD2 (5 bases). Germline CDR1 reads SGHNT; CDR2 reads YYREEE (reference sequence). Trimming stripped 3 bases from V and 6 bases from J, with 15 bases between. The CDR3 totals 15 residues. The CDR3 nucleotides read TGTGCCAGCAGCTCATCTCCCGGGGTCCCCGGGGAGCTGTTTTTT. It codes for CASSSSPGVPGELFF.